These 17 T cell receptor beta chains originate from one sample sequenced in a study of persistence of HIV-infected CD4 T cells. An overlapping HIV-1 Gag peptide pool stimulated these cells at about 1 ug/peptide/mL. Memory cells lacking CD40L and CD69 with high CD45RO were sorted. Their recognized antigens are unknown. The libraries were made with immunoSEQ version 4 in survey mode. Measured with immunoSEQ multiplex PCR; TCRdb has only the in-frame clones, and not every one. The sample yields some 32,000 clones, 82% seen once. Specimen: CD4+ T cells sorted from PBMCs after roughly 17-hour stimulation, collected from a patient who received antiretroviral therapy. The origin of the receptors is an adult woman with HIV who was CMV-seropositive.

This chain uses TRBV18 with TRBJ2-6; the match to TRBD1 covers 9 bases. Per the germline V gene, CDR1 is KGHSH and CDR2 is LQKENI. This CDR3 is 17 amino acids long. V lost 8 bases and J lost 4; bases outside the gene matches: 12. The CDR3 sequence is CASTAGTGILGANVLTF. As DNA, the CDR3 is TGTGCCAGCACGGCCGGGACAGGGATTCTCGGGGCCAACGTCCTGACTTTC. Filled out from reference TRBV18 and TRBJ2-6, the complete variable domain reads NAGVMQNPRHLVRRRGQEARLRCSPMKGHSHVYWYRQLPEEGLKFMVYLQKENIIDESGMPKERFSAEFPKEGPSILRIQQVVRGDSAAYFCASTAGTGILGANVLTFGAGSRLTVL.

The chain recombines TRBV9 with TRBJ1-2, with D unresolved. CDR3 size: 12 residues. The germline V gene has CDR1 SGDLS and CDR2 YYNGEE. V lost 3 bases, J lost 7 bases, and 10 bases lay in between. CDR3 coding DNA: TGTGCCAGCAGCGCCCCTAGTAGTGGCTACACCTTC. Its translation: CASSAPSSGYTF.

The gene calls are TRBV3-1 (or the pseudogene TRBV3-2) and TRBJ1-4, with 7 positions matching TRBD1. The V gene end was trimmed by 4 bases and the J gene end by 8 bases; junction bases not matched to a gene: 7. The germline V gene has CDR1 LGHDT and CDR2 YNNKEL (reference sequence). This CDR3 contains 14 residues. Here the CDR3 reads CASSPPGQVEKLFF. The CDR3 DNA sequence: TGTGCCAGCAGCCCACCCGGACAGGTCGAAAAACTGTTTTTT.

The chain has TRBV5-1 and TRBJ1-1; 10 bases agree with TRBD1. V trimming: 3 bases; J trimming: 1 base; junction bases outside the gene matches: 3. Per germline, CDR1 SGHRS and CDR2 YFSETQ. The CDR3 totals 15 residues. The CDR3 loop is CASSSTGGRNTEAFF. The DNA for the CDR3 is TGCGCCAGCAGCTCGACAGGGGGCAGGAACACTGAAGCTTTCTTT.

CDR3 residues: CASSLDTGSSGNTIYF. CDR3 coding DNA: TGCGCCAGCAGCTTGGATACAGGGAGCTCTGGAAACACCATATATTTT. V gene TRBV5-1 combines with J gene TRBJ1-3, with a possible D match to TRBD1 (6 bases). Looked up from germline, CDR1 is SGHRS and CDR2 is YFSETQ. The CDR3 is made up of 16 amino acids. The V and J ends lost 0 bases and 0 bases respectively, with 10 bases between them.

This rearrangement joins TRBV24-1 to TRBJ1-2; TRBD1 agrees at 7 bases. Germline lookup yields CDR1 KGHDR and CDR2 SFDVKD. The CDR3 has 16 amino acids. V was clipped by 3 bases and J by 4 bases; unmatched bases: 10. The CDR3 reads CATSDRRGTSSYGYTF. CDR3 sequence (DNA): TGTGCCACCAGTGATCGCAGGGGGACATCATCCTATGGCTACACCTTC.

This clone was observed once. The V gene is TRBV7-8, the J gene TRBJ2-5; no clear D. The CDR3 totals 14 residues. Germline CDR1 and CDR2: SGHVS and FQNEAQ. Trimming shortened V by 3 bases and J by 7 bases, and 15 bases separated the two germline ends. In nucleotides, the CDR3 is TGTGCCAGCAGCTTCGACTTGACCTCGACGACCCAGTACTTC. This sequence encodes CASSFDLTSTTQYF.

V usage is TRBV15 and J usage is TRBJ1-6; 7 bases line up with TRBD1. CDR3 length: 16 residues. V lost 3 bases and J lost 8; bases outside the gene matches: 10. CDR1 LNHNV and CDR2 YYDKDF come from the germline V gene (reference sequence). CDR3 region: CATSSGGPGGYSPLHF. The DNA of the CDR3 is TGTGCCACCAGCAGTGGGGGTCCAGGGGGATATTCACCCCTCCACTTT. Full variable domain (missing parts from reference TRBV15 and TRBJ1-6): DAMVIQNPRYQVTQFGKPVTLSCSQTLNHNVMYWYQQKSSQAPKLLFHYYDKDFNNEADTPDNFQSRRPNTSFCFLDIRSPGLGDTAMYLCATSSGGPGGYSPLHFGNGTRLTVT.

A note on this clone: The junction shows a germline mismatch at one end, possibly a read error. Other DNA sequences from this sample encode an identical CDR3 as well. The rearrangement joins TRBV4-3 to TRBJ1-2; D gene unclear. Germline assignment: CDR1 LGHNA and CDR2 YSLEER. The CDR3 extends over 15 amino acids. The CDR3 region is CASTSYYSGEYGYTF. DNA of the CDR3: TGCGCCAGCACCAGCTATTACAGTGGAGAATATGGTTACACCTTC.

V and J are TRBV2 and TRBJ1-1; TRBD1 is a possible D gene (6 bases). Germline V gene sequence: CDR1 SNHLY, CDR2 FYNNEI. The V end was cut by 8 bases, the J end by 4 bases, with 14 bases between. The CDR3 consists of 13 residues. This CDR3 is CASHRDLSTEAFF. The DNA for the CDR3 is TGTGCCAGCCACAGGGATCTCTCCACTGAAGCTTTCTTT.

The rearrangement joins TRBV3-1 (or the pseudogene TRBV3-2) to TRBJ2-1; 9 nucleotides line up with TRBD1. The CDR3 contains 18 residues. With 4 bases clipped from V and 7 bases from J, the junction kept 17 bases outside the gene matches. CDR1 and CDR2 from the germline V gene are LGHDT and YNNKEL (reference sequence). CDR3 bases: TGTGCCAGCAGCCCCAGGACAGGGGTGGCTGGTGGAGTTAATGAGCAGTTCTTC. Protein sequence: CASSPRTGVAGGVNEQFF.

V gene TRBV27 combines with J gene TRBJ2-1; 7 bases line up with TRBD2. The trim removed 7 bases at V and 10 bases at J, leaving 10 bases unmatched. Germline V gives CDR1 MNHEY, CDR2 SMNVEV (reference sequence). The CDR3 has 13 amino acids. The CDR3 DNA reads as TGTGCCAGCACTCGTCCCGGGGGGAGCGAGCAGTTCTTC. Translation: CASTRPGGSEQFF.

This chain joins TRBV6-1 and TRBJ2-7, with D unclear. The CDR3 runs to 12 residues. V was pared by 1 base and J by 4 bases, with 5 bases between. Germline-derived CDR1 and CDR2 are MNHNS and SASEGT. CDR3 nucleotide sequence: TGTGCCAGCAGTGAAGAATATTACGAGCAGTACTTC. It encodes CASSEEYYEQYF.

V and J are TRBV6-1 and TRBJ1-1, with 7 bases lining up with TRBD1. V shed 7 bases, J shed 4 bases, and the junction held 6 bases outside the gene matches. Germline values: CDR1 MNHNS, CDR2 SASEGT. This CDR3 is built from 13 residues. CDR3 sequence reads: CASMGQKFTEAFF. DNA for the CDR3: TGTGCCAGCATGGGACAGAAATTCACTGAAGCTTTCTTT.

The CDR3 region is CASSPRQGALNTEAFF. The CDR3 bases are TGTGCCAGCAGCCCGAGACAGGGGGCCTTGAACACTGAAGCTTTCTTT. The chain couples TRBV5-8 to TRBJ1-1; 10 bases map to TRBD1. The CDR3 is 16 residues long. V trimming: 4 bases; J trimming: 0 bases; junction bases outside the gene matches: 6. Germline CDR1 and CDR2: SGHTS and YDEGEE.

This rearrangement joins TRBV19 to TRBJ2-4, with D maybe TRBD1 (6 bases). The CDR3 contains 18 residues. V was clipped by 6 bases and J by 0 bases, with 21 bases between them. Looked up from germline, CDR1 is LNHDA and CDR2 is SQIVND (reference sequence). The CDR3 bases are TGTGCCAGTAGCCCTATGGGGGCCCATTCGGTAGCCAAAAACATTCAGTACTTC. Its translation is CASSPMGAHSVAKNIQYF. Drawing the rest from reference TRBV19 and TRBJ2-4, the complete variable domain is DGGITQSPKYLFRKEGQNVTLSCEQNLNHDAMYWYRQDPGQGLRLIYYSQIVNDFQKGDIAEGYSVSREKKESFPLTVTSAQKNPTAFYLCASSPMGAHSVAKNIQYFGAGTRLSVL.

The V call is TRBV6-5, the J call TRBJ2-3; 8 bases align to TRBD2. This CDR3 is built from 15 residues. Germline-derived CDR1 and CDR2 are MNHEY and SVGAGI. With V trimmed by 7 bases and J by 4 bases, 10 bases remained unmatched. The CDR3 sequence is CASTTGTGGADTQYF. CDR3 coding DNA: TGTGCCAGCACCACCGGGACCGGGGGGGCAGATACGCAGTATTTT.